Sequencing of this TCR beta chain was carried out in a study of graft-versus-host responses after intestinal transplantation. The study, taken as a whole, reports: The study found high graft-versus-host to host-versus-graft clonal ratios in allografts of patients with graft-donor T cell macrochimerism.

The researchers put some 200,000 CFSE-labeled responder cells into plates with some 200,000 irradiated, violet-dye-labeled stimulator cells. TCRdb keeps only in-frame clones here, not all; method: immunoSEQ multiplex PCR. The sample yields 4,000 to 5,000 clones, around 28% seen once. This CDR3 has 11 amino acids. Germline V gives CDR1 MNHEY, CDR2 SMNVEV (reference sequence). V lost 5 bases and J 3 bases, leaving 5 bases between the germline ends. This clone was recorded only once. The chain carries TRBV27 and TRBJ2-7; no reliable D call. The source was alloreactive CD4+ T cells from a mixed lymphocyte reaction culture, collected before transplantation. Subset of the sample: CFSE-low proliferating T cells sorted from approximately six-day pre-transplant mixed lymphocyte reaction (GvH or HvG direction). The receptor comes from a human patient who was an organ donor for intestinal transplantation. Written as DNA, the CDR3 is TGTGCCAGCAGTGACTGCTACGAGCAGTACTTC. Protein product: CASSDCYEQYF.